A selection of T cell receptor beta chains follows, all from one sample in a study of T cells in Graves' hyperthyroidism and ophthalmopathy. TCRdb passed the multiplex PCR reads through MiXCR, listing each CDR3 protein once. The sample lists fewer than 600,000 distinct CDR3 sequences, 12% to 15% occurring once. Sequenced sample: blood. Receptors originate from a woman between 35 and 50 years old with Graves' hyperthyroidism. Both conserved end residues are part of each CDR3. D genes are given only for firm matches. Expanded clones get a size class; other rows say once, few or many, or leave the size out.

16 many TRBJ1-1 . TRBV5-5 TGTGCCAGCAGCTTGGGGGGGGGTCATATGAACACTGAAGCTTTCTTT CASSLGGGHMNTEAFF
14 few TRBJ2-2 . TRBV30 TGTGCCTCACAGAGAGCTCAGAACACCGGGGAGCTGTTTTTT CASQRAQNTGELFF
15 . TRBJ2-7 . TRBV12-3/TRBV12-4 TGTGCCAGCAGTTTTACGCGGATAAGCTCCTACGAGCAGTACTTC CASSFTRISSYEQYF
13 . TRBJ2-3 . TRBV6-1 TGTGCCAGCAGTGCCACTAGAAGAGATACGCAGTATTTT CASSATRRDTQYF
14 . TRBJ1-2 TRBD1 TRBV4-1 TGCGCCAGCAGCCAGACAGGGGTGTATAGAGGCTACACCTTC CASSQTGVYRGYTF
13 many TRBJ2-2 . TRBV28 TGTGCCAGCAGTGGGACGTCCACCGGGGAGCTGTTTTTT CASSGTSTGELFF
14 many TRBJ2-7 . TRBV15 TGTGCCACCAGCAGCCCTCAGGAGTCCTACGAGCAGTACTTC CATSSPQESYEQYF
17 many TRBJ1-6 . TRBV28 TGTGCCAGCAGTTTAAGTCCCCCGCGGGGTTTTCATTCACCCCTCCACTTT CASSLSPPRGFHSPLHF
14 . TRBJ2-2 . TRBV6-2/TRBV6-3 TGTGCCAGCGACAGGAGCGCGAACACCGGGGAGCTGTTTTTT CASDRSANTGELFF
16 . TRBJ2-3 TRBD2 TRBV7-9 TGTGCCAGCAGCCCCACGGGGACTAGCGGCACAGATACGCAGTATTTT CASSPTGTSGTDTQYF
14 many TRBJ2-7 . TRBV7-2 TGTGCCAGCAGTCTTGACGGCGTCTCCTACGAGCAGTACTTC CASSLDGVSYEQYF
14 many TRBJ1-2 TRBD1 TRBV28 TGTGCCAGCACTTTTCCCGGGACAGCATATGGCTACACCTTC CASTFPGTAYGYTF
19 . TRBJ2-1 TRBD2 TRBV2 TGTGCCAGCAGTGAATGGGGACTAGCGGAAAGCAGCTCCTACAATGAGCAGTTCTTC CASSEWGLAESSSYNEQFF
15 . TRBJ2-1 . TRBV10-3 TGTGCCATCAGTGCACCAGTCGGCCAGAGCAATGAGCAGTTCTTC CAISAPVGQSNEQFF
14 many TRBJ2-6 . TRBV20-1 TGCAGTGCGACGGACGGCTCTGGGGCCAACGTCCTGACTTTC CSATDGSGANVLTF
13 . TRBJ2-1 . TRBV6-1 TGTGCCAGCAGTCCAGGGACAATCCACGAGCAGTTCTTC CASSPGTIHEQFF
12 many TRBJ1-1 . TRBV29-1 TGCAGCGCCGCCCCGACAATCACTGAAGCTTTCTTT CSAAPTITEAFF
15 . TRBJ2-2 TRBD2 TRBV9 TGTGCCAGCAGCGTTAGCGGGAGTGATACCGGGGAGCTGTCTTTT CASSVSGSDTGELSF
16 many TRBJ2-2 TRBD2 TRBV3-1 TGTGCCAGCAGCCAAGGCCCAGCGGGAGTGGGAGGGGAGCTGTTTTTT CASSQGPAGVGGELFF
13 many TRBJ2-1 . TRBV20-1 TGCAGTACATCCCTATTCAACTACAATGAGCAGTTCTTC CSTSLFNYNEQFF
17 . TRBJ2-3 . TRBV14 TGTGCCAGCAGCCAAGATGGGATCATACAACTCACAGATACGCAGTATTTT CASSQDGIIQLTDTQYF
16 many TRBJ2-1 . TRBV14 TGTGCCAGCAGCCAAGCTGGGAACAGCTCCTACAATGAGCAGTTCTTC CASSQAGNSSYNEQFF
14 many TRBJ1-2 . TRBV6-2/TRBV6-3 TGTGCCAGCAGCCCCGATGGGGGGACGAATGGCTACACCTTC CASSPDGGTNGYTF
12 few TRBJ2-7 . TRBV3-1 TGTGCCAGCAGATCTCAGAACTACGAGCAGTACTTC CASRSQNYEQYF
15 few TRBJ1-1 . TRBV15 TGTGCCACCAGCAGAGATCCGGGGGGGAACACTGAAGCTTTCTTT CATSRDPGGNTEAFF
14 many TRBJ2-3 . TRBV20-1 TGCAGTGCTAGTGTAGGGATCGGCACAGATACGCAGTATTTT CSASVGIGTDTQYF
14 . TRBJ2-2 . TRBV12-3/TRBV12-4 TGTGCCAGCAGTTTACCGACGGGGACCGGGGAGCTGTTTTTT CASSLPTGTGELFF
13 many TRBJ1-2 . TRBV7-2 TGTGCCAGCAGCGTTACAGGGACCTATGGCTGCACCTTC CASSVTGTYGCTF
15 many TRBJ1-1 . TRBV20-1 TGCAGTGCTAGAGTGGGGGGCGCGGGGAACACTGAAGCTTTCTTT CSARVGGAGNTEAFF
13 many TRBJ2-3 TRBD1 TRBV7-2 TGTGCCAGCAGCTTTGGACAGGGGAACACGCAGTATTTT CASSFGQGNTQYF
14 few TRBJ2-1 . TRBV19 TGTGCCAGCCAGGGCGGCCCTAGGACCGATGAGCAGTTCTTC CASQGGPRTDEQFF
14 few TRBJ1-1 TRBD1 TRBV18 TGTGCCAGCTCACCACCGGCAGGGGGCGATGAAGCTTTCTTT CASSPPAGGDEAFF
16 many TRBJ2-1 TRBD2 TRBV5-1 TGCGCCAGCAGCTTGAGAGTAGCGGGAGTAAACAATGAGCAGTTCTTC CASSLRVAGVNNEQFF
15 few TRBJ2-1 . TRBV5-1 TGCGCCAGCAGCTCCCGAGCAGAGCCCTACAATGAGCAGTTCTTC CASSSRAEPYNEQFF
13 many TRBJ1-1 . TRBV20-1 TGCAGTGCGTCCGGACATCAGAACACTGAAGCTTTCTTT CSASGHQNTEAFF
12 . TRBJ2-7 . TRBV2 TGTGCCAGCAGTGCCAGTTTCTACGAGCAGTACTTC CASSASFYEQYF
14 few TRBJ2-2 TRBD2 TRBV12-3/TRBV12-4 TGTGCCCAGTTCGGACTAGCGGGGAACGGGGAGCTGTTTTTT CAQFGLAGNGELFF
14 . TRBJ2-3 TRBD2 TRBV20-1 TGCAGTGCTCCGACTAGCGGGAGAATAGATACGCAGTATTTT CSAPTSGRIDTQYF
14 . TRBJ2-2 TRBD2 TRBV7-2 TGTGCCACCTCCCCTTTAGCGGGAGCCGGGGAGCTGTTTTTT CATSPLAGAGELFF
16 . TRBJ1-1 TRBD1 TRBV4-1 TGCGCCAGCAGCCAAGCTAAGGGGGCATTGAACACTGAAGCTTTCTTT CASSQAKGALNTEAFF
18 many TRBJ2-3 TRBD2 TRBV7-2 TGTGCCAGCAGCCCCGGACCAGGGACTAGCGGAGCTGGCGATACGCAGTATTTT CASSPGPGTSGAGDTQYF
14 many TRBJ1-6 TRBD1 TRBV27 TGTGCCAGCAGAGCCGGGACAGGGAGTTCACCCCTCCACTTT CASRAGTGSSPLHF
16 many TRBJ2-1 TRBD1 TRBV7-3 TGTGCCAGCAGCCCTTATACCCAACAGGGGGTAAATGAGCAGTTCTTC CASSPYTQQGVNEQFF
15 many TRBJ2-2 . TRBV20-1 TGCAGTGTCAGCCCAGCCCAAGGGGAAACCGGGGAGCTGTTTTTT CSVSPAQGETGELFF
14 few TRBJ2-2 TRBD2 TRBV5-6 TGTGCCAGCAGTGCGGGGGCGAACACCGGGGAGCTGTTTTTT CASSAGANTGELFF
16 many TRBJ1-1 . TRBV7-2 TGTGCCAGCAGCTCCCTACAGGGACTTATGAACACTGAAGCTTTCTTT CASSSLQGLMNTEAFF
13 many TRBJ2-7 TRBD1 TRBV7-2 TGTGCCAGCAGCTCGACAGGGGGCTGGAAGCAGTACTTC CASSSTGGWKQYF
15 few TRBJ1-5 TRBD1 TRBV30 TGTGCCTGGGCACCGGGAACAGGGGGCAATCAGCCCCAGCATTTT CAWAPGTGGNQPQHF
14 . TRBJ1-1 . TRBV3-1 TGTGCCAGCAGAGCGGGGGGAAGAGGTGCTGAAGCTCTCTTT CASRAGGRGAEALF
18 few TRBJ2-1 . TRBV19 TGTGCCAGTAGTATTTTGTATCTCGGGAGCGACACCTACAATGAGCAGTTCTTC CASSILYLGSDTYNEQFF
16 . TRBJ2-7 TRBD1 TRBV6-1 TGTGCCAGCAGTTTCAATGGACAGGGGGCATGGGACGAGCAGTACTTC CASSFNGQGAWDEQYF
14 few TRBJ2-2 . TRBV10-1 TGCGCCAGCAGGGGCTCTAGGAACACCGGGGAGCTGTTTTTT CASRGSRNTGELFF
15 few TRBJ2-1 TRBD2 TRBV27 TGTGCCAGCCGGAGGACTAGCGGCGCCTACAATGAGCAGTTCTTC CASRRTSGAYNEQFF
12 few TRBJ1-4 . TRBV6-1 TGTGCCAGCAACCAGATTAATGAAAAACTGTTTTTT CASNQINEKLFF
13 . TRBJ2-5 . TRBV20-1 TGCAGTGCTAGAGAAGGCTACCAAGAGACCCAGTACTTC CSAREGYQETQYF
15 many TRBJ2-3 TRBD2 TRBV5-1 TGCGCCAGCAGCTTTAGGCTAGCGGGCACAGATACGCAGTATTTT CASSFRLAGTDTQYF
12 many TRBJ2-7 TRBD1 TRBV2 TGTGCCAGCAGTAGGACAGGGAACGAGCAGTACTTC CASSRTGNEQYF